Below, 21 T cell receptor beta chains from the same sample are listed, as sequenced in a study of T cell responses to AZD1222 COVID-19 vaccine. Assay: immunoSEQ multiplex PCR; the TCRdb copy retains only in-frame clones and omits some. The sample includes tens of thousands of clones, roughly 90% of them seen just once. The sequencing used peripheral blood, collected on day 0 of AZD1222 vaccination. The receptors here all came from an adult in good health.

V gene TRBV6-5 combines with J gene TRBJ1-1; D uncertain. V dropped 8 bases and J dropped 2 bases, with 18 bases sitting between them. The germline V gene has CDR1 MNHEY and CDR2 SVGAGI. CDR3 length equals 15 residues. CDR3 nucleotide sequence: TGTGCCAGCCTCCTGACCCGGGAAAGAAACACTGAAGCTTTCTTT. Its translation is CASLLTRERNTEAFF.

This chain uses TRBV6-5 with TRBJ2-7; the D gene is possibly TRBD2 (6 bases). Trimming took 7 bases from V and 4 from J, leaving 14 bases between them. The CDR3 sequence is 13 residues long. Germline V gene lookup returns CDR1 MNHEY and CDR2 SVGAGI. CDR3 region: CASKASDGYEQYF. Written as DNA, the CDR3 is TGTGCCAGCAAGGCTAGCGACGGGTACGAGCAGTACTTC.

The chain employs TRBV9 and TRBJ1-5; 9 bases line up with TRBD1. Germline values: CDR1 SGDLS, CDR2 YYNGEE. There are 17 residues in the CDR3. V dropped 3 bases and J dropped 1; count of bases not matched to a gene: 8. In DNA form, the CDR3 reads TGTGCCAGCAGCGCCGGGACAGGGTTTATGAGCAATCAGCCCCAGCATTTT. Encoded protein: CASSAGTGFMSNQPQHF.

V and J are TRBV7-9 and TRBJ1-1; 8 bases align to TRBD1. This CDR3 region has 17 residues. The trim removed 5 bases at V and 7 bases at J, leaving 18 bases unmatched. Looked up from germline, CDR1 is SEHNR and CDR2 is FQNEAQ (reference sequence). CDR3 nucleotides: TGTGCCAGCAGCGTTGGCGGGAGACAGGGGCCCCTTGTTGAAGCTTTCTTT. As protein: CASSVGGRQGPLVEAFF.

V and J are TRBV29-1 and TRBJ2-1, with D maybe TRBD1 (5 bases). Germline V gene data show CDR1 as SQVTM and CDR2 as ANQGSEA. Between the trimmed V and J ends, which lost 2 bases and 7 bases, there was a span of 15 bases. The CDR3 covers 14 residues. The CDR3 loop reads CSVEQGVFGNEQFF. The CDR3 DNA follows: TGCAGCGTTGAACAGGGTGTGTTTGGGAATGAGCAGTTCTTC.

The rearrangement joins TRBV9 to TRBJ1-2; no firm D call. The CDR3 is made up of 13 amino acids. Germline CDR1 is SGDLS and CDR2 is YYNGEE. Trimming stripped 0 bases from V and 3 bases from J, with 6 bases between. CDR3 protein: CASSVDRDYGYTF. In DNA form, the CDR3 reads TGTGCCAGCAGCGTAGATCGCGACTATGGCTACACCTTC.

V gene TRBV2 combines with J gene TRBJ2-1; TRBD2 agrees at 7 bases. The CDR3 consists of 14 residues. The trim removed 5 bases at V and 6 bases at J, leaving 7 bases unmatched. Germline V gene sequence: CDR1 SNHLY, CDR2 FYNNEI. CDR3 in DNA: TGTGCCAGCAGTTTTGCTAGCGGCTTCAATGAGCAGTTCTTC. Protein sequence: CASSFASGFNEQFF.

The chain is built from TRBV30 and TRBJ1-5, with no clear D. V gave up 2 bases and J gave up 5 bases, with 7 bases separating them. Germline V gene lookup returns CDR1 GTSNPN and CDR2 SVGIG (reference sequence). This CDR3 contains 12 residues. The CDR3 nucleotides read TGTGCCTGGAGTACGGTCCATCAGCCCCAGCATTTT. Amino acid sequence: CAWSTVHQPQHF.

The chain employs TRBV4-1 and TRBJ2-2; 10 nucleotides align to TRBD1. The V and J ends lost 3 bases and 9 bases, in that order; junction bases with no gene match: 13. This CDR3 comprises 17 residues. Germline V gene sequence: CDR1 MGHRA, CDR2 YSYEKL. The CDR3 DNA reads TGCGCCAGCAGCCATCCTGACAGGGGGCAACTGCTCAGGGAGCTGTTTTTT. Translating it yields CASSHPDRGQLLRELFF.

This chain connects TRBV7-9 to TRBJ1-1; 8 positions agree with TRBD1. Losses at the gene ends were 6 bases for V and 6 bases for J; bases not matched to a gene: 9. Germline lookup yields CDR1 SEHNR and CDR2 FQNEAQ (reference sequence). This CDR3 is 14 amino acids long. As DNA, the CDR3 is TGTGCCAGCAGTCCTGACAGGGGATGGGCTGAAGCTTTCTTT. It encodes CASSPDRGWAEAFF. Variable domain in full (rest from reference TRBV7-9 and TRBJ1-1): DTGVSQNPRHKITKRGQNVTFRCDPISEHNRLYWYRQTLGQGPEFLTYFQNEAQLEKSRLLSDRFSAERPKGSFSTLEIQRTEQGDSAMYLCASSPDRGWAEAFFGQGTRLTVV.

This clone was detected a few times. This sequence joins TRBV6-2 or TRBV6-3 and TRBJ1-5; perhaps TRBD1 as D (5 bases). The germline CDR1 and CDR2 sequences are MNHEY and SVGEGT. The germline V and J ends were trimmed by 5 bases and 7 bases, with 15 bases remaining between them. This CDR3 comprises 14 residues. The CDR3 sequence: CASSKTVSGQPQHF. The CDR3 region has the DNA TGTGCCAGCAGTAAGACAGTTTCGGGGCAGCCCCAGCATTTT.

The chain combines TRBV6-1 with TRBJ2-5; maybe TRBD2 (7 bases). V dropped 0 bases and J dropped 4 bases, with 9 bases sitting between them. The germline V gene encodes CDR1 MNHNS and CDR2 SASEGT. CDR3 size: 14 residues. The CDR3 DNA sequence: TGTGCCAGCAGTGAAGCGGGGGGGCCAGAGACCCAGTACTTC. As protein: CASSEAGGPETQYF.

This clone appeared once. J is TRBJ1-6 and V is TRBV6-4; 10 bases match TRBD1. CDR1 and CDR2 (germline): MRHNA, SNTAGT. Trimming at V came to 6 bases and at J to 11 bases, leaving 7 bases not matched to a gene. This CDR3 is 14 amino acids long. The CDR3 loop reads CASREGQGSAPLHF. DNA for the CDR3: TGTGCCAGCAGGGAGGGACAGGGGTCGGCACCCCTCCACTTT.

The V call is TRBV7-9, the J call TRBJ2-7; 10 positions match TRBD2. The CDR3 has 18 residues. Trimming cost V 5 bases and J 2 bases; bases outside gene matches: 15. The V gene's germline CDR1 is SEHNR and CDR2 FQNEAQ (reference sequence). The CDR3 DNA sequence: TGTGCCAGCAGCCCCCCCCTCTCCGGACTAGCGGCCCCCTACGAGCAGTACTTC. This encodes CASSPPLSGLAAPYEQYF.

This rearrangement joins TRBV6-6 to TRBJ2-3; D is unresolved. This CDR3 contains 12 residues. Between the trimmed V and J ends, which lost 4 bases and 3 bases, there was a span of 5 bases. Germline V gives CDR1 MNHNY, CDR2 SVGAGI (reference sequence). CDR3 region: CASSSGTDTQYF. In DNA, the CDR3 is TGTGCCAGCAGTTCTGGGACAGATACGCAGTATTTT.

The CDR3 DNA reads as TGTGCCAGCAGTGACACAGGGTTGAGAGATGAGCAGTTCTTC. Its translation: CASSDTGLRDEQFF. The chain joins TRBV6-4 to TRBJ2-1; D is possibly TRBD1 (6 bases). Germline V gene sequence: CDR1 MRHNA, CDR2 SNTAGT. Trimming shortened V by 2 bases and J by 8 bases, and 13 bases separated the two germline ends. There are 14 residues in the CDR3.

To note about this clone: The junction shows a germline mismatch at one end, possibly a read error. The V and J genes are TRBV12-3 or TRBV12-4 and TRBJ2-1, with 7 nucleotides matching TRBD2. This CDR3 is 13 amino acids long. CDR3 loop: CASSNWDYDEQFF. CDR3 bases: TGTGCCAGCAGTAATTGGGACTACGATGAGCAGTTCTTC.

This clone has just one count. The chain couples TRBV7-8 to TRBJ2-7; TRBD1 matches at 7 bases. CDR3 length equals 12 residues. Losses at the gene ends were 6 bases for V and 5 bases for J; bases not matched to a gene: 4. Per germline, CDR1 SGHVS and CDR2 FQNEAQ. CDR3 region: CASSVTGDEQYF. The CDR3 nucleotides are TGTGCCAGCAGTGTAACAGGGGACGAGCAGTACTTC.

The V gene is TRBV10-1, the J gene TRBJ1-5; maybe TRBD1 (6 bases). Trimming took 5 bases from V and 0 from J, leaving 26 bases between them. The CDR3 has 20 residues. CDR1 is WNHNN and CDR2 is SYGVQD in the germline V gene (reference sequence). For the CDR3, the DNA is TGCGCCAGCAGTCCCTTAAACAGGGACCCCACACTGTGTAGCAATCAGCCCCAGCATTTT. Residues: CASSPLNRDPTLCSNQPQHF.

This chain connects TRBV15 to TRBJ2-3; D not resolved. Germline V gene sequence: CDR1 LNHNV, CDR2 YYDKDF (reference sequence). V shed 8 bases and J shed 7 bases, with 16 bases lying between them. The CDR3 is made up of 13 amino acids. Here the CDR3 reads CATSLTQFHTQYF. Written as DNA, the CDR3 is TGTGCCACCTCCCTCACTCAGTTTCATACGCAGTATTTT.

This chain uses TRBV9 with TRBJ1-4; 9 bases agree with TRBD1. The CDR3 covers 17 residues. V shed 6 bases and J 8 bases; nucleotides not matched to a gene: 17. From germline, CDR1 is SGDLS and CDR2 YYNGEE. CDR3 DNA: TGTGCCAGCAACAGAAGAACAGGGGGCGCGAATCCCGAAAAACTGTTTTTT. Translating gives CASNRRTGGANPEKLFF.